The subject of this entry is one T cell receptor beta chain. It was during active infection that Seattle patients were enrolled and then longitudinally followed. This entry comes from a study of blood T cell repertoires in COVID-19. Study at large: COVID-19 samples from acute and convalescent phases originated in the United States, Italy and Spain. Sample material is recorded as cDNA or gDNA derived from T cells, B-cell-depleted T cells, or PBMCs.

After removal of 1 base from V and 4 bases from J, the junction contained 1 base not matched to a gene. CDR3 length: 14 amino acids. In germline, CDR1 is SGHDN, CDR2 FVKESK. Original processing notes: Estimated nucleated cell counts came from reference gene primer amplification. TCRdb's table, derived via immunoSEQ multiplex PCR, lists solely in-frame clones and lacks some. Clone size and the V and J calls come from that table; the DNA yielded D and trimming. Of 430,000 or so clones in the sample, around 90% were seen once. The chain recombines TRBV14 with TRBJ1-5; 7 nucleotides match TRBD1. The receptor was derived from a young man with COVID-19, enrolled during active disease. Sequenced: peripheral blood. CDR3: CASSQGQGNQPQHF. As DNA, the CDR3 is TGTGCCAGCAGCCAAGGACAGGGAAATCAGCCCCAGCATTTT.